This TCR beta chain was retrieved from a study of T cell responses to AZD1222 COVID-19 vaccine (dated by TCRdb to about 2021). Regarding the study in general: TCR sequencing covered 233 trial participants: 200 to 210 given two doses of AZD1222 and approximately 26 given two doses of MenACWY control vaccine. Trial participants were enrolled by age into 18-55, 56-69 and 70-plus year subgroups, with approximately 150, 30 and 60 TCR-sequenced participants respectively.

The CDR3 regions of human TCRbeta chains were analyzed by immunosequencing. From the authors' description of their analysis: Repertoire TCRs were matched against a reference library of SARS-CoV-2-specific TCRs generated with the MIRA antigen-specificity platform. Breadth meant the fraction of unique TCRs that were SARS-CoV-2-associated, whereas depth meant the fraction of total T cells that were SARS-CoV-2-associated. Using the MIRA data, each spike-specific TCR was mapped to the spike region that the TCR reacts to and placed in a CD4 or CD8 class. Log10-transformed breadth and depth values were compared by one-way ANOVA with Sidak's multiple comparisons tests. Not all clones reach the TCRdb copy of this immuneACCESS table, which keeps in-frame sequences only. Checked studies attribute under half of the gap to unresolved V genes and leave the rest unexplained. The V and J calls and the clone size are those of that table, but D and trimming were determined from the DNA. For this sample the table gives fewer than 200,000 clones, of which roughly 92% were detected only once. 3.6% of the sample goes to the ten largest clones.

Comment on this clone: Its antigen specificity is not known. Base qualities are not recorded, but no much larger clone differs from it by a single base.

Per the publication, the time point label means: about 28 days (+/-7) after the second vaccine dose. Reading the label with the study, this specimen's treatment or condition is: meningococcal conjugate vaccine given as trial control. Vaccinee samples were obtained from the UK trials COV001 and COV002, which included a single-blind randomized controlled phase 2/3 trial of AZD1222 (ChAdOx1 nCoV-19) in healthy adults. Trial participant PBMC samples were collected at day 0 and day 28 after the second dose for TCRbeta chain sequencing. What the work shows at the level of the full study, not this receptor alone: No day 14 peak-response samples were available, so repertoires were characterized only after the peak T cell response. A significant rise in spike-specific TCR breadth and depth was observed after two AZD1222 doses relative to day 0 and relative to MenACWY recipients. Epitopes outside the regions mutated in the B.1.351 and B.1.1.7 variants were reportedly recognized by nearly half of the unique spike-specific TCRs. The 56-69-year group was small, and its depth increase did not reach significance, likely because of low power. Participants were mostly white British and included more females than males, and it was suggested by the authors that clonal diversity may have been underestimated. Conclusions about previously exposed vaccinees are limited, since just 6 or 7 AZD1222 recipients were seropositive for SARS-CoV-2 at baseline. The whole spike protein was spanned by vaccine-associated CD4 TCRs, and dominant responses were seen in regions 160-218 and 743-854.

There are 14 amino acids in the CDR3, from cysteine to phenylalanine inclusive. The read is trimmed to its CDR3 DNA, 42 bases read in frame from base 1. For CDR1 and CDR2, the germline V gene lists MDHEN and SYDVKM. V gives up 2 bases and J gives up 3 bases, and the segment between their germline ends measures 9 bases. The starting material was peripheral blood, obtained 28 days after the second dose of the MenACWY control vaccine. This TCR derives from an adult who received the MenACWY meningococcal vaccine as a control. The chain joins TRBV28 to TRBJ2-3; the D gene cannot be named for sure. CDR3 loop: CASSLGTLTDTQYF. In nucleotide form, the sequence is TGTGCCAGCAGTTTAGGTACGTTGACAGATACGCAGTATTTT.